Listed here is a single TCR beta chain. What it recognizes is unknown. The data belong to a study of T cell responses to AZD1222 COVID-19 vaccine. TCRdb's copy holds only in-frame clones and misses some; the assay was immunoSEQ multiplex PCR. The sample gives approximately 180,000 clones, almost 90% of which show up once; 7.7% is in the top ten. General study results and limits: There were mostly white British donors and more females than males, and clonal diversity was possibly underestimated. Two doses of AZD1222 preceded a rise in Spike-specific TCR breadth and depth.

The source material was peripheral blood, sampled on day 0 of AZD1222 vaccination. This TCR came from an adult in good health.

CDR3 DNA: TGTGCCAGCAGCCAAGAGTTTAACTATGGCTACACCTTC. Translation: CASSQEFNYGYTF. This chain joins TRBV3-1 (or the pseudogene TRBV3-2) and TRBJ1-2; D gene ambiguous. Germline lookup yields CDR1 LGHDT and CDR2 YNNKEL (reference sequence). Trimming stripped 0 bases from V and 1 base from J, with 3 bases between. The CDR3 spans 13 residues.